The 3 T cell receptor beta chains below were found in one sample sequenced in a study of cytomegalovirus exposure and HLA in healthy donors. With 60 Vbeta and 13 Jbeta primers, the PCR was carried out. Sequenced by immunoSEQ multiplex PCR; TCRdb stores in-frame clones only, minus some. The sample lists 80,000 or so clones, roughly four fifths seen once, with around 4.5% in the top ten. Sequencing was done on a sample of PBMCs. The receptors shown here come from a man aged 35 to 55 in good health and CMV-seronegative.

V and J are TRBV30 and TRBJ1-1; a weak D match, TRBD1 (6 bases). This CDR3 comprises 13 residues. CDR1 and CDR2 from the germline V gene are GTSNPN and SVGIG (reference sequence). The V and J ends lost 6 bases and 1 base respectively, with 12 bases between them. In nucleotides, the CDR3 is TGTGCCTGCCCGACAGGCTCGAACACTGAAGCTTTCTTT. Translated: CACPTGSNTEAFF.

The chain carries TRBV6-5 and TRBJ2-7; 9 bases agree with TRBD1. V shed 8 bases, J shed 2 bases, and the junction held 7 bases outside the gene matches. Germline assignment: CDR1 MNHEY and CDR2 SVGAGI. The CDR3 is made up of 14 amino acids. CDR3 in DNA: TGTGCCAGCGCACCGGGACAGGGCCCCTACGAGCAGTACTTC. Translation: CASAPGQGPYEQYF.

This clone has only a few counts. The chain uses TRBV27 and TRBJ2-6; D unresolved. CDR3 length: 16 residues. The germline V and J ends were trimmed by 3 bases and 0 bases, with 9 bases remaining between them. Looked up from germline, CDR1 is MNHEY and CDR2 is SMNVEV (reference sequence). The CDR3 reads CASSFLSVSGANVLTF. CDR3 nucleotide sequence: TGTGCCAGCAGTTTCTTATCCGTCTCTGGGGCCAACGTCCTGACTTTC.